This T cell receptor beta chain was captured by sequencing in a study of T cells in Graves' hyperthyroidism and ophthalmopathy. Study overall: Specimen type is peripheral blood, collected at initial diagnosis prior to any treatment.

RNA transcripts provided the source from which TCR beta CDR3 regions were amplified. Carried out on the TCR CDR3, a first-round RT-PCR used the HTBI primer set. TCRdb reprocessed the multiplex PCR reads via MiXCR and lists one record per CDR3 protein. The sample lists around 690,000 distinct CDR3 sequences; 15% to 20% were seen once. This CDR3 region has 16 residues. The germline V gene encodes CDR1 SGHAT and CDR2 FQNNGV. After removal of 5 bases from V and 5 bases from J, the junction contained 7 bases not matched to a gene. Study-wide results and caveats: Ophthalmopathy was predicted by the model a median of about 6.7 months ahead of onset. Expanded thyroid clonotypes (above 0.001) were mostly also found in blood.

This clonotype has a count of ten or more. Its target is unknown. In patients aged 18 to 65, hyperthyroidism was newly diagnosed, with duration under 2 months. The chain uses TRBV11-2 and TRBJ2-2; 11 bases map to TRBD2. The sequence was collected from a man aged 45-60 years with Graves' hyperthyroidism. The sample taken for sequencing was blood. The CDR3 sequence is CASSHTSGRRTGELFF. As DNA, the CDR3 is TGTGCCAGCAGCCACACTAGCGGGAGACGTACCGGGGAGCTGTTTTTT.